These T cell receptor beta chains were read from a single sample in a study of blood T cell repertoires in COVID-19. Data came from immunoSEQ multiplex PCR; TCRdb stores just in-frame clones and leaves some out. The data contain about 210,000 clones, about 83% of them singletons. Sequences were obtained from peripheral blood. All receptors derive from a woman aged 40 to 50 with active or convalescent COVID-19. Each CDR3 is given with its conserved first and last residue. Fields, in order: clone size, D gene, V gene, J gene, CDR3 protein, CDR3 DNA. D genes are given only for firm matches. Size tells how often a clone was seen (once, few, many) or the class of an expanded clone, and some rows leave it out.

clone_size: NA
d_call: TRBD1
v_call: TRBV19
j_call: TRBJ1-4
cdr3_aa: CASSTGTATNEKLFF
cdr3_nt: TGTGCCAGTAGTACCGGGACAGCAACTAATGAAAAACTGTTTTTT

clone_size: many
d_call: TRBD1
v_call: TRBV5-1
j_call: TRBJ1-5
cdr3_aa: CASSLATGGNQPQHF
cdr3_nt: TGCGCCAGCAGCTTGGCGACAGGGGGCAATCAGCCCCAGCATTTT

clone_size: NA
d_call: NA
v_call: TRBV11-1
j_call: TRBJ1-1
cdr3_aa: CASSSRVGTEAFF
cdr3_nt: TGTGCCAGCAGCTCCAGGGTTGGGACTGAAGCTTTCTTT

clone_size: NA
d_call: NA
v_call: TRBV14
j_call: TRBJ2-2
cdr3_aa: CASSRGLIGTGELFF
cdr3_nt: TGTGCCAGCAGCCGAGGACTGATTGGCACCGGGGAGCTGTTTTTT

clone_size: NA
d_call: NA
v_call: TRBV12-3/TRBV12-4
j_call: TRBJ2-1
cdr3_aa: CASSGGAYEQFF
cdr3_nt: TGTGCCAGCAGTGGGGGGGCGTATGAGCAGTTCTTC

clone_size: NA
d_call: TRBD1
v_call: TRBV24-1
j_call: TRBJ1-4
cdr3_aa: CATSDSPGTGNEKLFF
cdr3_nt: TGTGCCACCAGTGATTCCCCCGGGACAGGGAACGAAAAACTGTTTTTT

clone_size: NA
d_call: TRBD2
v_call: TRBV15
j_call: TRBJ2-5
cdr3_aa: CATSRLGAGTLQETQYF
cdr3_nt: TGTGCCACCAGCAGATTAGGAGCGGGGACCCTTCAGGAGACCCAGTACTTC

clone_size: once
d_call: NA
v_call: TRBV24-1
j_call: TRBJ2-5
cdr3_aa: CATSERGDIIEGQYF
cdr3_nt: TGTGCCACCAGTGAACGAGGCGACATAATTGAGGGCCAGTACTTC

clone_size: NA
d_call: NA
v_call: TRBV5-4
j_call: TRBJ1-1
cdr3_aa: CASSFVGGWAEAFF
cdr3_nt: TGTGCCAGCAGCTTCGTAGGGGGATGGGCTGAAGCTTTCTTT

clone_size: NA
d_call: NA
v_call: TRBV5-6
j_call: TRBJ1-4
cdr3_aa: CASSSLSFSSTNEKLFF
cdr3_nt: TGTGCCAGCAGCTCCCTGAGTTTTTCGTCAACTAATGAAAAACTGTTTTTT

clone_size: NA
d_call: TRBD2
v_call: TRBV11-3
j_call: TRBJ2-3
cdr3_aa: CASSPRWLSGRAVPDTQYF
cdr3_nt: TGTGCCAGCAGCCCGAGGTGGCTTAGCGGGAGGGCCGTTCCAGATACGCAGTATTTT

clone_size: NA
d_call: TRBD1
v_call: TRBV19
j_call: TRBJ2-5
cdr3_aa: CASTRDFGQGETQYF
cdr3_nt: TGTGCCAGTACTAGGGATTTTGGACAGGGAGAGACCCAGTACTTC

clone_size: NA
d_call: NA
v_call: TRBV19
j_call: TRBJ1-3
cdr3_aa: CASSTGYGTIYF
cdr3_nt: TGTGCCAGTAGTACAGGGTACGGCACCATATATTTT

clone_size: NA
d_call: NA
v_call: TRBV20-1
j_call: TRBJ2-7
cdr3_aa: CSAEREREQYF
cdr3_nt: TGCAGTGCTGAGAGGGAGAGGGAGCAGTACTTC

clone_size: NA
d_call: NA
v_call: TRBV29-1
j_call: TRBJ1-3
cdr3_aa: CSRYERSGNTIYF
cdr3_nt: TGCAGCCGGTACGAAAGATCTGGAAACACCATATATTTT

clone_size: NA
d_call: TRBD1
v_call: TRBV4-1
j_call: TRBJ1-5
cdr3_aa: CASSQGRQGPSNQPQHF
cdr3_nt: TGCGCCAGCAGCCAAGGCCGACAGGGGCCTAGCAATCAGCCCCAGCATTTT

clone_size: NA
d_call: TRBD2
v_call: TRBV27
j_call: TRBJ2-7
cdr3_aa: CASMEAGRFPYEQYF
cdr3_nt: TGTGCCAGCATGGAAGCGGGACGGTTCCCCTACGAGCAGTACTTC

clone_size: NA
d_call: NA
v_call: TRBV19
j_call: TRBJ2-2
cdr3_aa: CASSIGGGAFNTGELFF
cdr3_nt: TGTGCCAGTAGTATCGGCGGGGGCGCGTTTAACACCGGGGAGCTGTTTTTT

clone_size: NA
d_call: TRBD1
v_call: TRBV25-1
j_call: TRBJ1-4
cdr3_aa: CASSEFRGTGAEKLFF
cdr3_nt: TGTGCCAGCAGTGAATTTCGGGGGACAGGGGCGGAAAAACTGTTTTTT

clone_size: NA
d_call: TRBD1
v_call: TRBV9
j_call: TRBJ1-4
cdr3_aa: CASSVGTGEKLFF
cdr3_nt: TGTGCCAGCAGCGTAGGGACAGGTGAAAAACTGTTTTTT

clone_size: once
d_call: TRBD1
v_call: TRBV6-4
j_call: TRBJ2-2
cdr3_aa: CASRGQRGSGELFF
cdr3_nt: TGTGCCAGCAGGGGACAGAGAGGGTCCGGGGAGCTGTTTTTT

clone_size: NA
d_call: NA
v_call: TRBV15
j_call: TRBJ1-2
cdr3_aa: CATSRDRSRGYFYGYTF
cdr3_nt: TGTGCCACCAGCAGAGATCGGAGCAGGGGCTATTTCTATGGCTACACCTTC

clone_size: NA
d_call: TRBD1
v_call: TRBV12-3/TRBV12-4
j_call: TRBJ1-2
cdr3_aa: CASSRARDRSF
cdr3_nt: TGTGCCAGCAGCCGGGCACGGGACAGGTCCTTC

clone_size: NA
d_call: TRBD1
v_call: TRBV9
j_call: TRBJ2-6
cdr3_aa: CASTRTGGISGANVLTF
cdr3_nt: TGTGCCAGCACCAGGACAGGGGGAATCTCTGGGGCCAACGTCCTGACTTTC

clone_size: few
d_call: NA
v_call: TRBV10-3
j_call: TRBJ2-3
cdr3_aa: CAISEGASVADTQYF
cdr3_nt: TGTGCCATCAGTGAGGGGGCTAGCGTGGCAGATACGCAGTATTTT

clone_size: NA
d_call: TRBD2
v_call: TRBV6-5
j_call: TRBJ2-7
cdr3_aa: CASIPGGRNEQYF
cdr3_nt: TGTGCCAGCATCCCCGGGGGGAGAAACGAGCAGTACTTC

clone_size: NA
d_call: NA
v_call: TRBV21-1
j_call: TRBJ1-4
cdr3_aa: CASSKTEKLFF
cdr3_nt: TGTGCCAGCAGCAAGACAGAAAAACTGTTTTTT

clone_size: NA
d_call: TRBD2
v_call: TRBV5-1
j_call: TRBJ2-3
cdr3_aa: CASSSPIAGGGQSTQYF
cdr3_nt: TGCGCCAGCAGCTCTCCCATAGCGGGGGGGGGTCAAAGTACGCAGTATTTT

clone_size: few
d_call: TRBD1
v_call: TRBV7-6
j_call: TRBJ2-1
cdr3_aa: CASSPETGAYNEQFF
cdr3_nt: TGTGCCAGCAGCCCGGAGACAGGGGCCTACAATGAGCAGTTCTTC

clone_size: few
d_call: TRBD1
v_call: TRBV7-3
j_call: TRBJ1-2
cdr3_aa: CASSLGTGDGYTF
cdr3_nt: TGTGCCAGCAGCTTGGGGACAGGGGATGGCTACACCTTC

clone_size: NA
d_call: NA
v_call: TRBV30
j_call: TRBJ2-1
cdr3_aa: CACRSPHYNEQFF
cdr3_nt: TGTGCCTGCCGGAGCCCCCACTACAATGAGCAGTTCTTC

clone_size: NA
d_call: NA
v_call: TRBV15
j_call: TRBJ1-2
cdr3_aa: CATSRDFLYGYTF
cdr3_nt: TGTGCCACCAGCAGAGATTTCCTCTATGGCTACACCTTC

clone_size: NA
d_call: TRBD1
v_call: TRBV27
j_call: TRBJ1-2
cdr3_aa: CASRPIQGVDGYTF
cdr3_nt: TGTGCCAGCAGACCGATCCAGGGGGTTGATGGCTACACCTTC

clone_size: few
d_call: TRBD1
v_call: TRBV25-1
j_call: TRBJ2-7
cdr3_aa: CASSGLGDRASYEQYF
cdr3_nt: TGTGCCAGCAGTGGGTTGGGGGACAGAGCTTCCTACGAGCAGTACTTC

clone_size: NA
d_call: NA
v_call: TRBV29-1
j_call: TRBJ2-7
cdr3_aa: CSVGTLGYEQYF
cdr3_nt: TGCAGCGTGGGGACTCTAGGCTACGAGCAGTACTTC

clone_size: NA
d_call: NA
v_call: TRBV19
j_call: TRBJ1-2
cdr3_aa: CASRSGGGYGYTF
cdr3_nt: TGTGCCAGTAGGAGCGGGGGAGGCTATGGCTACACCTTC

clone_size: NA
d_call: TRBD2
v_call: TRBV6-4
j_call: TRBJ2-2
cdr3_aa: CASSEGLENTGELFF
cdr3_nt: TGTGCCAGCAGTGAGGGACTAGAGAACACCGGGGAGCTGTTTTTT

clone_size: NA
d_call: NA
v_call: TRBV27
j_call: TRBJ2-7
cdr3_aa: CASSFVQNYEQYF
cdr3_nt: TGTGCCAGCAGTTTTGTTCAAAACTACGAGCAGTACTTC

clone_size: NA
d_call: NA
v_call: TRBV27
j_call: TRBJ1-1
cdr3_aa: CASRRIGVNTEAFF
cdr3_nt: TGTGCCAGCAGGAGGATAGGGGTAAACACTGAAGCTTTCTTT

clone_size: once
d_call: NA
v_call: TRBV2
j_call: TRBJ2-5
cdr3_aa: CASTRRGQGQETQYF
cdr3_nt: TGTGCCAGCACCCGGCGGGGGCAGGGACAAGAGACCCAGTACTTC

clone_size: NA
d_call: NA
v_call: TRBV3-1/TRBV3-2
j_call: TRBJ2-2
cdr3_aa: CASREGLGNTGELFF
cdr3_nt: TGTGCCAGCAGGGAGGGGCTTGGTAACACCGGGGAGCTGTTTTTT

clone_size: NA
d_call: TRBD1
v_call: TRBV6-8
j_call: TRBJ1-1
cdr3_aa: CASRKRGPMNTEAFF
cdr3_nt: TGTGCCAGCAGGAAGAGGGGGCCCATGAACACTGAAGCTTTCTTT